The clone carrying this TCR beta chain was detected only a few times. No antigen is known for it. By flow cytometry, patients selected for sequencing had shown an expansion of CD8+CD57+ cells. Every one of the patients had aplastic anemia (severe, acquired). Among the patients, none had received any therapy at the time of blood sampling. These data are taken from a study of CD8+CD57+ T cells in acquired aplastic anemia. Study summary: Sorted CD4+ and CD8+ cells yielded DNA averaging about 3.2 ug.

The V gene lost 5 bases and the J gene lost 0 bases, with 8 bases spanning the gap. Germline loops: CDR1 LNHDA, CDR2 SQIVND (reference sequence). The CDR3 consists of 14 residues. Whole-study results and caveats: Between patients and controls, CD8+ Simpson's diversity did not vary significantly.

Both TCR beta VDJ combination and CDR3 sequence profiling were carried out. Genomic DNA was the template for this profiling. MiXCR, run by TCRdb on the reads, gives a single entry per CDR3 protein. The table includes roughly 250,000 distinct CDR3 sequences, approximately 82% detected once. The sequence derives from a human donor with aplastic anemia. The chain links TRBV19 to TRBJ1-5; D is undetermined. The sample was sorted CD4+, CD8+, or CD8+CD57+ T cells (not recorded which) from PBMCs. CDR3 protein: CASSALNSNQPQHF. The CDR3 coding sequence is TGTGCCAGTAGTGCCTTAAATAGCAATCAGCCCCAGCATTTT.